One and the same sample provided the 32 T cell receptor beta chains below, sequenced in a study of T cell repertoires in cytomegalovirus infection. TCRdb analysed the reads with MiXCR anew, one entry per CDR3 protein. Among roughly 990,000 distinct CDR3 sequences listed, roughly 30% were seen once. These receptors' antigens are unknown. The starting material was cultured CD8+ T cells from PBMCs, obtained from culture after CMV antigen stimulation. All receptors come from a human donor in good health (CMV status not recorded). Some clones in this sample may be carry-over from other donors' samples.

This chain links TRBV6-2 or TRBV6-3 with TRBJ2-3, with D possibly being TRBD1 or TRBD2 (5 bases each). The CDR3 consists of 14 residues. From germline, CDR1 is MNHEY and CDR2 SVGEGT. Trimming took 6 bases from V and 6 from J, leaving 16 bases between them. The CDR3 sequence: CASSALRGADTQYF. CDR3 nucleotide sequence: TGTGCCAGCAGCGCTCTTAGGGGAGCGGATACGCAGTATTTT.

This clonotype has only a few counts. The chain combines TRBV29-1 with TRBJ2-3; 7 positions match TRBD1. The V and J ends lost 8 bases and 2 bases, in that order; junction bases with no gene match: 7. CDR1 SQVTM and CDR2 ANQGSEA come from the germline V gene. The CDR3 contains 13 residues. This CDR3 is CSLTGSYTDTQYF. The CDR3 DNA is TGCAGCTTGACAGGGAGCTACACAGATACGCAGTATTTT.

This clonotype occurred once. V and J are TRBV13 and TRBJ2-7, with D unclear. The CDR3 sequence is 12 residues long. V shed 3 bases and J shed 5 bases, with 8 bases lying between them. The germline CDR1 and CDR2 sequences are PRHDT and FYEKMQ (reference sequence). The DNA for the CDR3 is TGTGCCAGCAGCTTCGAGACCCACGAGCAGTACTTC. Translating gives CASSFETHEQYF.

This clonotype was seen more than once but under ten times. The V gene is TRBV27, the J gene TRBJ2-3; 8 nucleotides align to TRBD1. This CDR3 comprises 16 residues. Germline loops: CDR1 MNHEY, CDR2 SMNVEV (reference sequence). The V and J ends lost 5 bases and 0 bases, in that order; junction bases with no gene match: 7. The CDR3, as DNA: TGTGCCAGCAGTCTTGGGACAGGCCTTAGCACAGATACGCAGTATTTT. Amino acids: CASSLGTGLSTDTQYF.

This chain connects TRBV18 to TRBJ2-7; tentative D call: TRBD2 (6 bases). V was clipped by 5 bases and J by 0 bases, with 14 bases between them. The CDR3 covers 15 residues. Germline V gives CDR1 KGHSH, CDR2 LQKENI. The CDR3 spells CASSTLEGLSYEQYF. The CDR3 DNA follows: TGTGCCAGCTCAACCCTGGAGGGTCTCTCCTACGAGCAGTACTTC.

The chain is built from TRBV19 and TRBJ1-5, with D possibly matching TRBD1 (6 bases). This CDR3 has 14 amino acids. V lost 7 bases and J 7 bases, leaving 17 bases between the germline ends. Germline V lookup: CDR1 LNHDA, CDR2 SQIVND (reference sequence). The chain's CDR3 is CASIPTDSTQPQHF. CDR3 in DNA: TGTGCCAGTATCCCAACGGACAGCACGCAGCCCCAGCATTTT.

CDR3: CAISDPGEGEQYF. The DNA of the CDR3 is TGTGCCATCAGTGATCCAGGGGAGGGCGAGCAGTACTTC. The J gene is TRBJ2-7, the V gene TRBV10-3; weak D call: TRBD2 (7 bases). Trimming removed 3 bases from V and 6 bases from J, with 12 bases in between. Germline V gene data show CDR1 as ENHRY and CDR2 as SYGVKD. CDR3 size: 13 residues.

The rearrangement uses TRBV28 and TRBJ2-4; D perhaps matches TRBD2 (6 bases). This CDR3 is 12 amino acids long. With 7 bases removed from V and 8 bases from J, the gap between germline ends came to 12 bases. Germline CDR1 reads MDHEN; CDR2 reads SYDVKM. CDR3 sequence reads: CASNRGLDIQYF. CDR3 nucleotide sequence: TGTGCCAGCAATCGGGGGTTGGACATTCAGTACTTC.

This clonotype was seen more than once but under ten times. The rearrangement links TRBV5-5 to TRBJ2-3; possible D gene TRBD2, 6 bases. The CDR3 contains 16 residues. From germline, CDR1 is SGHKS and CDR2 YYEKEE (reference sequence). Trimming cost V 2 bases and J 0 bases, with 13 bases left between them. CDR3 DNA sequence: TGTGCCAGCAGCTTCAGGGACTCACCTAGCACAGATACGCAGTATTTT. Encoded protein: CASSFRDSPSTDTQYF.

This clonotype occurred a few times. The chain has TRBV5-4 and TRBJ2-1; 7 bases are shared with TRBD1. V gave up 2 bases and J gave up 12 bases; unmatched junction bases: 5. Germline V gives CDR1 SGHNT, CDR2 YYREEE (reference sequence). The CDR3 loop spans 12 amino acids. The CDR3 reads CASSLGGAGQFF. The CDR3 DNA reads as TGTGCCAGCAGCTTAGGGGGCGCGGGGCAGTTCTTC.

The chain employs TRBV5-1 and TRBJ2-1; TRBD2 matches at 10 bases. Germline CDR1 is SGHRS and CDR2 is YFSETQ. The CDR3 covers 17 residues. The trim removed 1 base at V and 2 bases at J, leaving 6 bases unmatched. CDR3 bases: TGCGCCAGCAGCTTGTACCCTAGCGGGGGAACCTACAATGAGCAGTTCTTC. It yields the protein CASSLYPSGGTYNEQFF.

This clonotype was counted only a few times. The V gene is TRBV4-3, the J gene TRBJ2-3; D gene unclear. Trimming removed 1 base from V and 6 bases from J, with 26 bases in between. The CDR3 contains 19 residues. Germline lookup yields CDR1 LGHNA and CDR2 YSLEER. The CDR3 sequence is CASSQVYPPVVQAEDTQYF. CDR3 bases: TGCGCCAGCAGCCAAGTTTACCCCCCGGTGGTGCAGGCAGAGGATACGCAGTATTTT.

This clonotype was detected a few times. The chain has TRBV7-9 and TRBJ2-6; 7 bases are shared with TRBD1. The CDR3 is 18 amino acids. Losses at the gene ends were 5 bases for V and 0 bases for J; bases not matched to a gene: 10. The germline V gene encodes CDR1 SEHNR and CDR2 FQNEAQ (reference sequence). CDR3: CASSPVGTAYSGANVLTF. The CDR3 DNA sequence: TGTGCCAGCAGCCCGGTCGGGACAGCTTACTCTGGGGCCAACGTCCTGACTTTC.

This sequence joins TRBV6-5 and TRBJ1-1; the D gene is possibly TRBD1 (6 bases). Germline CDR1 and CDR2: MNHEY and SVGAGI. The length of the CDR3 is 17 residues. The germline V and J ends were trimmed by 7 bases and 1 base, with 22 bases remaining between them. The CDR3 DNA reads TGTGCCAGCAATCCTTCCGGGGGGGCCGGTCCGAACACTGAAGCTTTCTTT. Translating gives CASNPSGGAGPNTEAFF.

This clonotype was found many times. The chain links TRBV7-8 to TRBJ2-3; weak D call: TRBD2 (5 bases). V dropped 1 base and J dropped 2 bases, with 13 bases sitting between them. There are 16 residues in the CDR3. Germline loops: CDR1 SGHVS, CDR2 FQNEAQ. DNA for the CDR3: TGTGCCAGCAGCTTAGGGAGCGGTTTTTCCACAGATACGCAGTATTTT. This encodes CASSLGSGFSTDTQYF.

This clonotype has ten or more counts. The gene calls are TRBV7-6 and TRBJ2-7; 14 nucleotides match TRBD2. CDR3 length: 16 amino acids. Germline CDR1 and CDR2: SGHVS and FNYEAQ. J gave up 5 bases and V 5 bases, and 8 bases lay outside the gene matches. The CDR3 sequence: CASSNGLAGGNHEQYF. For the CDR3, the DNA is TGTGCCAGCAGCAACGGACTAGCGGGGGGCAATCACGAGCAGTACTTC. Full variable domain (remainder filled in from reference TRBV7-6 and TRBJ2-7): GAGVSQSPRYKVTKRGQDVALRCDPISGHVSLYWYRQALGQGPEFLTYFNYEAQQDKSGLPNDRFSAERPEGSISTLTIQRTEQRDSAMYRCASSNGLAGGNHEQYFGPGTRLTVT.

This clonotype came up many times. Its ends do not fully match the called genes, so a read error is possible. The chain joins TRBV7-6 to TRBJ1-1; D unclear. Germline V CDR1 and CDR2: SGHVS, FNYEAQ. This CDR3 has 12 amino acids. The CDR3 DNA follows: TGCGCCAGCAGCCTTGCAGGAACTGAAGCTTTCTTT. Protein product: CASSLAGTEAFF.

The rearrangement uses TRBV6-2 or TRBV6-3 and TRBJ2-5; TRBD1 aligns across 7 bases. The V gene's germline CDR1 is MNHEY and CDR2 SVGEGT. The CDR3 is 17 residues long. V lost 2 bases, J lost 5 bases, and 14 bases stayed unmatched. CDR3 region: CASSYPFLTGSLETQYF. The CDR3 DNA follows: TGTGCCAGCAGTTACCCCTTCCTGACAGGGTCACTCGAGACCCAGTACTTC.

This chain links TRBV20-1 with TRBJ1-2; TRBD1 matches at 9 bases. The CDR3 is 15 amino acids. The V gene end was trimmed by 3 bases and the J gene end by 4 bases; junction bases not matched to a gene: 9. Per germline, CDR1 DFQATT and CDR2 SNEGSKA (reference sequence). For the CDR3, the DNA is TGCAGTGCTAGCCCCGGGACAGGGAGAGCCTATGGCTACACCTTC. Translation: CSASPGTGRAYGYTF.

Ten or more counts support this clonotype. The V and J genes are TRBV6-1 and TRBJ2-3, with 7 bases aligning to TRBD2. TRBJ2-5 explains the end of the DNA better; the J call may be wrong. This CDR3 contains 11 residues. In germline, CDR1 is MNHNS, CDR2 SASEGT. The CDR3 loop reads CASSGGGTQYF. As DNA, the CDR3 is TGTGCCAGCAGTGGGGGGGGGACCCAGTACTTC.

V and J are TRBV6-5 and TRBJ1-2, with TRBD1 identical over 7 bases. The germline gives CDR1 MNHEY, CDR2 SVGAGI. The junction had 10 bases not matched to a gene; V was cut back by 4 bases and J by 5 bases. This CDR3 has 15 residues. Here the CDR3 reads CASSSPWDSEYGYTF. CDR3 nucleotides: TGTGCCAGCAGTTCTCCTTGGGACAGCGAATATGGCTACACCTTC.

There are many counts of this clonotype. The chain uses TRBV12-5 and TRBJ1-6; no clear D. The CDR3 is 16 residues long. V lost 3 bases to trimming and J lost 0 bases, with 9 bases between them. Germline CDR1 is LGHNT and CDR2 is FRNRAP. CDR3 amino acids: CASGFGSISYNSPLHF. Written as DNA, the CDR3 is TGTGCTAGTGGTTTCGGGAGTATCTCCTATAATTCACCCCTCCACTTT.

V and J are TRBV25-1 and TRBJ2-7, with 7 nucleotides matching TRBD1. J lost 4 bases, V lost 7 bases, and 13 bases had no gene match. This CDR3 comprises 15 residues. CDR1 MGHDK and CDR2 SYGVNS come from the germline V gene. CDR3 sequence: CASTRRQGRRYEQYF. CDR3 DNA sequence: TGTGCCAGCACCCGGCGACAGGGAAGAAGGTACGAGCAGTACTTC.

The table lists this clonotype with a count of one. The rearrangement uses TRBV11-2 and TRBJ1-1; D gene ambiguous. V dropped 5 bases and J dropped 5 bases, with 12 bases sitting between them. Germline V gene sequence: CDR1 SGHAT, CDR2 FQNNGV. The length of the CDR3 is 13 residues. CDR3 protein: CASSPYRVTEAFF. The CDR3 region has the DNA TGTGCCAGCAGCCCTTATCGGGTGACTGAAGCTTTCTTT.

There are a few counts of this clonotype. The chain carries TRBV6-1 and TRBJ1-3, with TRBD1 matching over 7 bases. This CDR3 comprises 16 residues. Per the germline V gene, CDR1 is MNHNS and CDR2 is SASEGT. With V trimmed by 4 bases and J by 1 base, 7 bases remained unmatched. CDR3 residues: CASSAWDSLSGNTIYF. The CDR3 DNA sequence: TGTGCCAGCAGTGCATGGGACAGTCTATCTGGAAACACCATATATTTT.

The V call is TRBV27, the J call TRBJ1-5; D is ambiguous. Looked up from germline, CDR1 is MNHEY and CDR2 is SMNVEV (reference sequence). This CDR3 is 16 amino acids long. Trimming took 1 base from V and 1 from J, leaving 11 bases between them. DNA for the CDR3: TGTGCCAGCAGTTTATACCCCCCCGTAAGCAATCAGCCCCAGCATTTT. Encoded protein: CASSLYPPVSNQPQHF.

The V call is TRBV7-9, the J call TRBJ1-3, with 10 bases matching TRBD1. This CDR3 has 20 residues. Germline V lookup: CDR1 SEHNR, CDR2 FQNEAQ (reference sequence). With V trimmed by 5 bases and J by 4 bases, 20 bases remained unmatched. The CDR3 DNA follows: TGTGCCAGCAGCCCTTCCTCCCGGGACAGGGGCCAGGTGGTCGGAAACACCATATATTTT. It is translated as CASSPSSRDRGQVVGNTIYF. Drawing the rest from reference TRBV7-9 and TRBJ1-3, the complete variable domain is DTGVSQNPRHKITKRGQNVTFRCDPISEHNRLYWYRQTLGQGPEFLTYFQNEAQLEKSRLLSDRFSAERPKGSFSTLEIQRTEQGDSAMYLCASSPSSRDRGQVVGNTIYFGEGSWLTVV.

The chain joins TRBV5-6 to TRBJ1-3; D remains unclear. V shed 5 bases and J shed 4 bases, with 13 bases lying between them. In germline, CDR1 is SGHDT, CDR2 YYEEEE. The CDR3 covers 14 residues. This CDR3 is CASSKLTAGNTIYF. CDR3 coding DNA: TGTGCCAGCAGTAAGCTTACGGCCGGAAACACCATATATTTT.

J is TRBJ2-7 and V is TRBV7-6; 10 bases agree with TRBD1. V lost 5 bases, J lost 5 bases, and 6 bases stayed unmatched. The germline V gene has CDR1 SGHVS and CDR2 FNYEAQ. The CDR3 loop spans 14 amino acids. The CDR3 is CASSERTGGHEQYV. CDR3 nucleotides: TGTGCCAGCAGCGAGCGGACAGGGGGACACGAGCAGTACGTC.

This clonotype appeared a single time. This chain joins TRBV7-3 and TRBJ1-1, with a tentative D call TRBD1 (6 bases). Trimming took 5 bases from V and 6 from J, leaving 28 bases between them. In germline, CDR1 is SGHTA, CDR2 FQGTGA. This CDR3 has 18 amino acids. This CDR3 is CASSVNGVGAPLPAEAFF. The CDR3 DNA sequence: TGTGCCAGCAGCGTAAATGGGGTGGGGGCGCCCCTCCCCGCTGAAGCTTTCTTT.

This clonotype was counted at least ten times. The rearrangement uses TRBV7-9 and TRBJ2-2; D unresolved. V lost 5 bases, J lost 8 bases, and 3 bases lay in between. CDR3 length: 10 amino acids. Germline V gives CDR1 SEHNR, CDR2 FQNEAQ (reference sequence). The CDR3 sequence is CASSQGELFF. CDR3 in DNA: TGTGCCAGCAGCCAAGGGGAGCTGTTTTTT.

The J gene is TRBJ2-3, the V gene TRBV4-1, with D maybe TRBD2 (5 bases). V was shortened by 0 bases and J by 4 bases, with 14 bases between the two germline ends. The germline gives CDR1 MGHRA, CDR2 YSYEKL. The CDR3 totals 16 residues. This CDR3 is CASSQDRGRGPDTQYF. Here the CDR3 DNA reads TGCGCCAGCAGCCAAGATCGAGGCCGGGGTCCAGATACGCAGTATTTT.